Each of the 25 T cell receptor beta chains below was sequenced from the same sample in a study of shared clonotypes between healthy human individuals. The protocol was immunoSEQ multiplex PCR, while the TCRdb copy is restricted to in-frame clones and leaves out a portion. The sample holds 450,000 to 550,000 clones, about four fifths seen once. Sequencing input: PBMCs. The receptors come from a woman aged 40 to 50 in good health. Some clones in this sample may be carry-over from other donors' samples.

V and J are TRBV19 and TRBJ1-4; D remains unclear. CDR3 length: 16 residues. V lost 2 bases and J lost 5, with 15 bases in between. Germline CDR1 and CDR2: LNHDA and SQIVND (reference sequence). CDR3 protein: CASSIRSPWLNEKLFF. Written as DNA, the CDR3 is TGTGCCAGTAGTATACGGTCGCCGTGGTTGAATGAAAAACTGTTTTTT. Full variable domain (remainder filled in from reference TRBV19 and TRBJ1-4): DGGITQSPKYLFRKEGQNVTLSCEQNLNHDAMYWYRQDPGQGLRLIYYSQIVNDFQKGDIAEGYSVSREKKESFPLTVTSAQKNPTAFYLCASSIRSPWLNEKLFFGSGTQLSVL.

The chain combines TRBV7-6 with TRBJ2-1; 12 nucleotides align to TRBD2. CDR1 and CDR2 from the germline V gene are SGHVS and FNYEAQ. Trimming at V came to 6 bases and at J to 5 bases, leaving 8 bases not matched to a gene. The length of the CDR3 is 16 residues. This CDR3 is CASSIRASGRDNEQFF. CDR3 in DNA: TGTGCCAGCAGTATAAGGGCTAGCGGGAGGGACAATGAGCAGTTCTTC.

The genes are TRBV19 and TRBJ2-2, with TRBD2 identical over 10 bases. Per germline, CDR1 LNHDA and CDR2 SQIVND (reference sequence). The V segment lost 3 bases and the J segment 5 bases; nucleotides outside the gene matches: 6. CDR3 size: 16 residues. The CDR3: CASSIRAGGPTGELFF. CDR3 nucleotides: TGTGCCAGTAGTATTAGAGCGGGAGGGCCTACCGGGGAGCTGTTTTTT.

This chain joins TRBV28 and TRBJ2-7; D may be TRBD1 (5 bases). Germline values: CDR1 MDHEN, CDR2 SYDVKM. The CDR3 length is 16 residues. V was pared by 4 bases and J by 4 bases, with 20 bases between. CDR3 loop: CASSSYTGPHPYEQYF. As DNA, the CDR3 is TGTGCCAGCAGTTCCTATACAGGACCCCACCCTTACGAGCAGTACTTC. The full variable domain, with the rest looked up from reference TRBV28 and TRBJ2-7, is DVKVTQSSRYLVKRTGEKVFLECVQDMDHENMFWYRQDPGLGLRLIYFSYDVKMKEKGDIPEGYSVSREKKERFSLILESASTNQTSMYLCASSSYTGPHPYEQYFGPGTRLTVT.

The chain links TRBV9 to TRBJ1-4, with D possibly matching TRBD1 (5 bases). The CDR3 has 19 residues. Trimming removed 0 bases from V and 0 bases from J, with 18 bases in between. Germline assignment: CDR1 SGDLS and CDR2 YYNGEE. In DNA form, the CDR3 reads TGTGCCAGCAGCGTAGGGGCAGGGCCGAGATTTGCAACTAATGAAAAACTGTTTTTT. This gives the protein CASSVGAGPRFATNEKLFF. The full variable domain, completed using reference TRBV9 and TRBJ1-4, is DSGVTQTPKHLITATGQRVTLRCSPRSGDLSVYWYQQSLDQGLQFLIQYYNGEERAKGNILERFSAQQFPDLHSELNLSSLELGDSALYFCASSVGAGPRFATNEKLFFGSGTQLSVL.

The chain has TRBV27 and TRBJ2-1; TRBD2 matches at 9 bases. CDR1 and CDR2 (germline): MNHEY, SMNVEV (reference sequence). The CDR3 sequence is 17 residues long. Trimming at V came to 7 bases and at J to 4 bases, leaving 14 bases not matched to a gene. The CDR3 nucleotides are TGTGCCAGCACCACCGCGGTGGGACTAGCCGCATACAATGAGCAGTTCTTC. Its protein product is CASTTAVGLAAYNEQFF.

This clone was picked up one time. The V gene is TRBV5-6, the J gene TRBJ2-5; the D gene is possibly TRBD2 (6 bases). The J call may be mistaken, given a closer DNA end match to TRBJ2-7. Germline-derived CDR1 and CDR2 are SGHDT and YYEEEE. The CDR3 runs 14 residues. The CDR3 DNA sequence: TGTGCCAGCAGCGATTGGGACTGGTCCTACGAGCAGTACTTC. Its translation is CASSDWDWSYEQYF.

The CDR3 DNA is TGTGCCAGCAGCTTAGCACAGGGGAAGACAGATACGCAGTATTTT. Translating gives CASSLAQGKTDTQYF. V and J are TRBV7-9 and TRBJ2-3; 7 nucleotides match TRBD1. The CDR3 is 15 amino acids. Per the germline V gene, CDR1 is SEHNR and CDR2 is FQNEAQ (reference sequence). The V and J ends lost 0 bases and 3 bases, in that order; junction bases with no gene match: 3.

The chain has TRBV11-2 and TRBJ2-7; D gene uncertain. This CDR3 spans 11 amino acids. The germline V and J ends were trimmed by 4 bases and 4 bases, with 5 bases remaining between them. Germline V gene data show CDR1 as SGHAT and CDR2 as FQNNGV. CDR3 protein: CASSSRYEQYF. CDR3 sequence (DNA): TGTGCCAGCAGCTCTCGTTACGAGCAGTACTTC.

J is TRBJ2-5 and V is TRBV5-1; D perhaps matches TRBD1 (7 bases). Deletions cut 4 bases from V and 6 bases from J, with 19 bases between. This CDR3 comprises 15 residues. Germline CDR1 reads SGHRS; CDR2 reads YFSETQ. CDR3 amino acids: CASSESGGTGKTQYF. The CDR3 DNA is TGCGCCAGCAGCGAATCAGGGGGGACGGGAAAGACCCAGTACTTC.

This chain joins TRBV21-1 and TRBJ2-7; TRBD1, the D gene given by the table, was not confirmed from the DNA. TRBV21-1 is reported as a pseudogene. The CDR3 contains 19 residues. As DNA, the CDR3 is TGTGCCAGCAGCAAAGCGGACCGGGACAGGCAGGACTATTCCTACGAGCAGTACTTC. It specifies CASSKADRDRQDYSYEQYF.

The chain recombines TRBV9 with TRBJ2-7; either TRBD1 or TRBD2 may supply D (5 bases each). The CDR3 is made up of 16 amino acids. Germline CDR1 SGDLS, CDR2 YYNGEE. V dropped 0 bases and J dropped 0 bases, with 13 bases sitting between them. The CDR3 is CASSVGDGRSSYEQYF. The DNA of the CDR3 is TGTGCCAGCAGCGTAGGGGACGGAAGAAGCTCCTACGAGCAGTACTTC.

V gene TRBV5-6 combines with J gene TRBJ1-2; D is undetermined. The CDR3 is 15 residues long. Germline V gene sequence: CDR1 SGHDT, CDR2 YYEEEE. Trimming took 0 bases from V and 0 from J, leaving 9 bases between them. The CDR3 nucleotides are TGTGCCAGCAGCTTGGGTCCTCGGGCTAACTATGGCTACACCTTC. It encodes CASSLGPRANYGYTF.

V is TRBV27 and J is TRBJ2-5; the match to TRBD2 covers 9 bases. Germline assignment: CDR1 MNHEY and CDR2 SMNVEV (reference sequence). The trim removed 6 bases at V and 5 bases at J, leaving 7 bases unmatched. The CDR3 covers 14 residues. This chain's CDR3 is CASSGLARRETQYF. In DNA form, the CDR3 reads TGTGCCAGCAGCGGACTAGCGCGGCGGGAGACCCAGTACTTC.

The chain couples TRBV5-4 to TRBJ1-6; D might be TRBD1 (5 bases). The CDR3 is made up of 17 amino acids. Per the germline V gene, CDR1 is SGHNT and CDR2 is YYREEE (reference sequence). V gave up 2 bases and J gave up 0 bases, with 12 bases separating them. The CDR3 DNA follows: TGTGCCAGCAGCTTCACCCCCGACAGCTCCTATAATTCACCCCTCCACTTT. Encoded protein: CASSFTPDSSYNSPLHF.

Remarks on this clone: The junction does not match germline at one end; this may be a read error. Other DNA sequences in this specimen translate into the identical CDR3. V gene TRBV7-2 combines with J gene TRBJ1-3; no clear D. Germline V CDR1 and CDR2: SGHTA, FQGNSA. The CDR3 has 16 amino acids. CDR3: CASSSPPDKIGNTIYF. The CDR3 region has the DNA TGTGCCAGCAGCTCCCCGCCCGACAAGATTGGAAATACCATATATTTT. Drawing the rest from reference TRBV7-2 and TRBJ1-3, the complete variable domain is GAGVSQSPSNKVTEKGKDVELRCDPISGHTALYWYRQSLGQGLEFLIYFQGNSAPDKSGLPSDRFSAERTGGSVSTLTIQRTQQEDSAVYLCASSSPPDKIGNTIYFGEGSWLTVV.

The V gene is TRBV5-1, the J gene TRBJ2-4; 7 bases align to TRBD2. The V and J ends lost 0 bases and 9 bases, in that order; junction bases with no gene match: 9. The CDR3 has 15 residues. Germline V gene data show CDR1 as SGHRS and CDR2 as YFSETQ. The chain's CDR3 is CASSLESGTGGIQYF. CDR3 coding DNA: TGCGCCAGCAGCTTGGAGTCCGGGACGGGGGGCATTCAGTACTTC.

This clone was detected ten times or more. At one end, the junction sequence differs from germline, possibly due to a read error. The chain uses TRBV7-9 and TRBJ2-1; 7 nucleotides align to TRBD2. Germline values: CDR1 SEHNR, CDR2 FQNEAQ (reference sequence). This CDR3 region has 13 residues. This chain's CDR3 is CASSPPLITRGVF. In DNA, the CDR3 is TGTGCCAGCAGCCCCCCGCTGATCACACGGGGGGTCTTC. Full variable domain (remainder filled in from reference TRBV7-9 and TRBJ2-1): DTGVSQNPRHKITKRGQNVTFRCDPISEHNRLYWYRQTLGQGPEFLTYFQNEAQLEKSRLLSDRFSAERPKGSFSTLEIQRTEQGDSAMYLCASSPPLITRGVFGPGTRLTVL.

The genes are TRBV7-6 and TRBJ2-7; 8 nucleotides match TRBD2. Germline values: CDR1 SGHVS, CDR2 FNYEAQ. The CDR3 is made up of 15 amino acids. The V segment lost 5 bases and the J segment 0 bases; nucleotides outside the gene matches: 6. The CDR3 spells CASSISGANSYEQYF. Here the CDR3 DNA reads TGTGCCAGCAGCATTAGCGGGGCTAACTCCTACGAGCAGTACTTC. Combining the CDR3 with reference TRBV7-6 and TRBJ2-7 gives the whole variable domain GAGVSQSPRYKVTKRGQDVALRCDPISGHVSLYWYRQALGQGPEFLTYFNYEAQQDKSGLPNDRFSAERPEGSISTLTIQRTEQRDSAMYRCASSISGANSYEQYFGPGTRLTVT.

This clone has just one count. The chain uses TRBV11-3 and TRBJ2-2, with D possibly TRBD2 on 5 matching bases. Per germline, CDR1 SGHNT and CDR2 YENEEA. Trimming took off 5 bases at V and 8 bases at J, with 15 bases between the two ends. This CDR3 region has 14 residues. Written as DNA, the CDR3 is TGTGCCAGCAGCGGATTACTAGGGTCTGGGGAGCTGTTTTTT. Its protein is CASSGLLGSGELFF.

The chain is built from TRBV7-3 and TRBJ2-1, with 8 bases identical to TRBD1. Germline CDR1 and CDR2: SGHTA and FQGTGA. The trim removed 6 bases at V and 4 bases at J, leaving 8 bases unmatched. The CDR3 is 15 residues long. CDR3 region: CASSPDRGLYNEQFF. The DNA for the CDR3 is TGTGCCAGCAGTCCCGACAGGGGCCTTTACAATGAGCAGTTCTTC.

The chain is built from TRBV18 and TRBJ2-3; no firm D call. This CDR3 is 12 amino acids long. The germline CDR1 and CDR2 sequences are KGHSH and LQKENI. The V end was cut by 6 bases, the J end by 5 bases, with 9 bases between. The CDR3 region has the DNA TGTGCCAGCTCGCCTGAATTAGATACGCAGTATTTT. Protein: CASSPELDTQYF.

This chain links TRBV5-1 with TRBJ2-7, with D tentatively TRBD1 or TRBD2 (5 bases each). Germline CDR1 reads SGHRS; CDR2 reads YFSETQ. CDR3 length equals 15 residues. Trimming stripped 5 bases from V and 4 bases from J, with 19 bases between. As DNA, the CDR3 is TGCGCCAGCAGGTGGGATTGGGACCAAGGGTACGAGCAGTACTTC. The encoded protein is CASRWDWDQGYEQYF.

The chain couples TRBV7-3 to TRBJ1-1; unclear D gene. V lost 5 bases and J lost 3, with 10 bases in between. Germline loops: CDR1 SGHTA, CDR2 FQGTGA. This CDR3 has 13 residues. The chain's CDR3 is CASSVRRDTEAFF. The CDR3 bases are TGTGCCAGCAGCGTCAGGAGGGACACTGAAGCTTTCTTT.

The CDR3 here is CSARQEMVNGYTF. The CDR3 nucleotides read TGCAGCGCCCGACAGGAAATGGTGAATGGCTACACCTTC. The chain has TRBV29-1 and TRBJ1-2; weak D call: TRBD1 (6 bases). The germline gives CDR1 SQVTM, CDR2 ANQGSEA. V lost 7 bases, J lost 6 bases, and 18 bases lay in between. The CDR3 has 13 residues.